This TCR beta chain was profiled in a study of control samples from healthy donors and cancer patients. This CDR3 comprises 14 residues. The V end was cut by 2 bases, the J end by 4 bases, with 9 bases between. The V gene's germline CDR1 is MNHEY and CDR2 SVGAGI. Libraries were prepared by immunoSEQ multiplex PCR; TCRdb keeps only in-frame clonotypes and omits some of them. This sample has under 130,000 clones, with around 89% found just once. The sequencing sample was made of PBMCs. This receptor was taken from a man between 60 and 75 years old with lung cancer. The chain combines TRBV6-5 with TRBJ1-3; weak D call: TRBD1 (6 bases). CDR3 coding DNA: TGTGCCAGCAGTTACGGGGGGGCCGGAAACACCATATATTTT. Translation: CASSYGGAGNTIYF.